These T cell receptor beta chains were read from a single sample in a study of blood T cell repertoires in COVID-19. Assay: immunoSEQ multiplex PCR; the TCRdb copy retains only in-frame clones and omits some. The sample has roughly 300,000 clones, 86% seen once. Sequencing was done on a sample of PBMCs or T cells enriched from blood (not recorded which). These receptors all come from a middle-aged woman with acute COVID-19. CDR3s include the opening cysteine and the closing phenylalanine or tryptophan. Fields, in order: CDR3 DNA, CDR3 protein, V gene, clone size, J gene, D gene. D genes are given only for firm matches. Clone size is given for some rows only: seen once, a few or many times, or a class if the clone is expanded.

TGTGCCAGTGGGACAGGGGTGAATTCACCCCTCCACTTT,CASGTGVNSPLHF,TRBV7-3,.,TRBJ1-6,TRBD1
TGTGCCAGCAGTGAAGCGCCCGGGACAGGGTCTTACGAGCAGTACTTC,CASSEAPGTGSYEQYF,TRBV6-1,.,TRBJ2-7,TRBD1
TGTGCCAGCAGCTTAGAGTACCGCCACATGAACACTGAAGCTTTCTTT,CASSLEYRHMNTEAFF,TRBV7-8,.,TRBJ1-1,.
TGTGCCAGCAGCTTCGCGACTACCAATGAGCAGTTCTTC,CASSFATTNEQFF,TRBV5-5,.,TRBJ2-1,.
TGCGCCAGCAGCCAAAACAGGGGGCTCCAGTTGGATGGCTACACCTTC,CASSQNRGLQLDGYTF,TRBV4-3,.,TRBJ1-2,TRBD1
TGTGCCAGCAGCCCGGTCGTCAGGCCCTATGGCTACACCTTC,CASSPVVRPYGYTF,TRBV6-5,few,TRBJ1-2,.
TGTGCCAGCAGTACCCCGGGACAGGGCCAAGATACGCAGTATTTT,CASSTPGQGQDTQYF,TRBV28,once,TRBJ2-3,TRBD1
TGTGCCAGCAGCGAGACCCCACAGGGCACAGATACGCAGTATTTT,CASSETPQGTDTQYF,TRBV11-2,.,TRBJ2-3,.
TGTGCCAGCAGTCCCCTTGACTCAAGAGGTAATCAGCCCCAGCATTTT,CASSPLDSRGNQPQHF,TRBV6-2/TRBV6-3,.,TRBJ1-5,.
TGTGCCAGCAGTCACGATAGGGGATACGAGCAGTACTTC,CASSHDRGYEQYF,TRBV6-6,once,TRBJ2-7,.
TGTGCCAGCAGGACAGGGACATCCTACGAGCAGTACTTC,CASRTGTSYEQYF,TRBV28,once,TRBJ2-7,TRBD1
TGCGCCAGCACGCTTGGGAAGCTATTTGGACAGGGGGTGGGAAACACTGAAGCTTTCTTT,CASTLGKLFGQGVGNTEAFF,TRBV5-1,.,TRBJ1-1,TRBD1
TGTGCCAGCAGTCAGGAGGGTACGAACCAGCCCCAGCATTTT,CASSQEGTNQPQHF,TRBV2,once,TRBJ1-5,.
TGTGCCAGCACCCGATCGACTAGCGGATCCAGGCCAGATACGCAGTATTTT,CASTRSTSGSRPDTQYF,TRBV7-2,.,TRBJ2-3,TRBD2
TGCGCCAGCAGCCAATTCGCCCAAGTTAATGGGGGGTCCGGCTACACCTTC,CASSQFAQVNGGSGYTF,TRBV4-3,.,TRBJ1-2,.
TGTGCCAGCAGCTTAGGCGTTGCGGGGGATCAGTTCTTC,CASSLGVAGDQFF,TRBV7-2,few,TRBJ2-1,TRBD2
TGTGCCAGCAGTGCGGGCCTCGTTCGGGAGCAGTACTTC,CASSAGLVREQYF,TRBV28,.,TRBJ2-7,.
TGTGCCAGCAGTTTATCCCCGGGAGCTGGAAACACCATATATTTT,CASSLSPGAGNTIYF,TRBV27,.,TRBJ1-3,.
TGTGCCAGCAGCTTGGGACAGGGGGACACCATATATTTT,CASSLGQGDTIYF,TRBV7-9,.,TRBJ1-3,TRBD1
TGTGCCAGCAGCGTAGAATTTTCAGGGGATGGCTACACCTTC,CASSVEFSGDGYTF,TRBV9,.,TRBJ1-2,.
TGTGCCAGCAGCCCCAATCCAGGAAACACCATATATTTT,CASSPNPGNTIYF,TRBV5-6,.,TRBJ1-3,.
TGTGCCAGCAGTGAAAGCGGGACAGGCTCCTACGAGCAGTACTTC,CASSESGTGSYEQYF,TRBV25-1,.,TRBJ2-7,.
TGTGCCACCAAGTGGCGGGGATACACAGATACGCAGTATTTT,CATKWRGYTDTQYF,TRBV19,.,TRBJ2-3,.
TGTGCCAGCAGCTCCCAAGGCGGATTTGCTTTAGGCTACACCTTC,CASSSQGGFALGYTF,TRBV7-9,few,TRBJ1-2,.
TGTGCCAGCAGCGGGCTCAAAGGGGTTTACCCCTATGGCTACACCTTC,CASSGLKGVYPYGYTF,TRBV9,.,TRBJ1-2,.
TGTGCCAGCAGTGAAGGGGATTTTTTCGGGGTGGCTTTCTTT,CASSEGDFFGVAFF,TRBV6-1,.,TRBJ1-1,.
TGTGCCAGCTCTTCCGGTGTCCAGGGGGTTAATGGCTACACCTTC,CASSSGVQGVNGYTF,TRBV18,.,TRBJ1-2,TRBD1
TGTGCCAGTAGCCTTGGGACTAGCGGGACGATATCCTACGAGCAGTACTTC,CASSLGTSGTISYEQYF,TRBV19,.,TRBJ2-7,TRBD2
TGCAGCGTCCAGGGGAACTCTGGGGCCAACGTCCTGACTTTC,CSVQGNSGANVLTF,TRBV29-1,.,TRBJ2-6,.
TGCGCCAGCAGCACAGGGACTAGCGGGGGCACAGATACGCAGTATTTT,CASSTGTSGGTDTQYF,TRBV5-1,.,TRBJ2-3,TRBD2
TGTGCCAGCAGCTTAGTGACAGGGCCGCGGTCTGGGGCCAACGTCCTGACTTTC,CASSLVTGPRSGANVLTF,TRBV7-6,.,TRBJ2-6,TRBD1
TGTGCCAGCAGCCAAGGTCCTATCCAGGGGAACTATGGCTACACCTTC,CASSQGPIQGNYGYTF,TRBV3-1/TRBV3-2,.,TRBJ1-2,.
TGTGCCAGCAGTTTAGCGGCGGTGAGTACTAACTATGGCTACACCTTC,CASSLAAVSTNYGYTF,TRBV28,.,TRBJ1-2,.
TGTGCCAGCAGTGAGGGGACAGCTGGAAACACCATATATTTT,CASSEGTAGNTIYF,TRBV28,.,TRBJ1-3,TRBD1
TGTGCCAGCAGCCCAACTCGGACAGGGCTGAGAGAGACCCAGTACTTC,CASSPTRTGLRETQYF,TRBV7-9,.,TRBJ2-5,TRBD1
TGCAGCGTTCGTCGGGGGGACAACTCCTACGAGCAGTACTTC,CSVRRGDNSYEQYF,TRBV29-1,.,TRBJ2-7,.
TGTGCCAGCAGCTCCCGGGACACCGGGGAGCAGTTCTTC,CASSSRDTGEQFF,TRBV6-2/TRBV6-3,.,TRBJ2-1,.
TGTGCCAGCTCCCTACAGGGAGGGTTCACTGAAGCTTTCTTT,CASSLQGGFTEAFF,TRBV5-6,once,TRBJ1-1,.
TGTGCCAGCAGTTTATCGACAGGGGGCTGGGGCGAGCAGTACTTC,CASSLSTGGWGEQYF,TRBV27,.,TRBJ2-7,TRBD1
TGTGCCAGCAGCGGACAGGTTTTAAATTCACCCCTCCACTTT,CASSGQVLNSPLHF,TRBV7-9,.,TRBJ1-6,TRBD1
TGTGCCACCTCCCCAGACCTTCGGGGGATGAACACCGGGGAGCTGTTTTTT,CATSPDLRGMNTGELFF,TRBV19,.,TRBJ2-2,.
TGTGCCAGCAGTTTGAGGGGGCTGGCAGATACGCAGTATTTT,CASSLRGLADTQYF,TRBV27,.,TRBJ2-3,TRBD1
TGCGCCAGCAGCCCCGGGACAGCCCTCGGGGCCGGAAACACCATATATTTT,CASSPGTALGAGNTIYF,TRBV5-1,.,TRBJ1-3,TRBD1
TGTGCCAGTACTAAAGGAGCGGGGAACACTGAAGCTTTCTTT,CASTKGAGNTEAFF,TRBV19,.,TRBJ1-1,.
TGTGCCAGCAGCCCCAGCGGGCAGATCACAGATACGCAGTATTTT,CASSPSGQITDTQYF,TRBV7-2,.,TRBJ2-3,.